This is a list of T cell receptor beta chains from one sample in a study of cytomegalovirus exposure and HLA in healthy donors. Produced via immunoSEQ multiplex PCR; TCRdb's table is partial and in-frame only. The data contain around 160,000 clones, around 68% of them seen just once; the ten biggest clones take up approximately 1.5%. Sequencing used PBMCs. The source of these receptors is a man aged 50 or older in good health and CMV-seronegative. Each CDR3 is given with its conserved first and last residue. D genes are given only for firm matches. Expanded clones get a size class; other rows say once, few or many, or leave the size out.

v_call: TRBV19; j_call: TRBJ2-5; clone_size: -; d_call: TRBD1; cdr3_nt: TGTGCCAGTAGTAGATCCGGGACAGGGGGAAGGGAGACCCAGTACTTC; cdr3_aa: CASSRSGTGGRETQYF
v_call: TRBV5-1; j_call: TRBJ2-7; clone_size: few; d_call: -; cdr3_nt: TGCGCCAGCAGCTCCGCCACAGGTTTTGACGAGCAGTACTTC; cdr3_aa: CASSSATGFDEQYF
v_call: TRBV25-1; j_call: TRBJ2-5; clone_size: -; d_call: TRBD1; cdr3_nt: TGTGCCAGCAGTCAGGACAGGGGAGAGCAAGAGACCCAGTACTTC; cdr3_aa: CASSQDRGEQETQYF
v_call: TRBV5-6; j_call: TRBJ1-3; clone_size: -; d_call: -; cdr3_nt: TGTGCCAGCAGCTTGGAGCAGGGCTCCTTTGGAAACACCATATATTTT; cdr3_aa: CASSLEQGSFGNTIYF
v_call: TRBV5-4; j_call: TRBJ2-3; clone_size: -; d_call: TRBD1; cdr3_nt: TGTGCCAGCAGCTTGGAACCGCAGGGGGAAGATACGCAGTATTTT; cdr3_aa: CASSLEPQGEDTQYF
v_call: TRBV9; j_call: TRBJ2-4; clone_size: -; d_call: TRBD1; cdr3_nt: TGTGCCAGCAGCGTAGAAGGACAGGGGATAGGCAAAAACATTCAGTACTTC; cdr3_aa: CASSVEGQGIGKNIQYF
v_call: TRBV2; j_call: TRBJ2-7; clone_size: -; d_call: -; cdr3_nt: TGTGCCAGCAGTGGTCTGACAGGTAGCTCCTACGAGCAGTACTTC; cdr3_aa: CASSGLTGSSYEQYF
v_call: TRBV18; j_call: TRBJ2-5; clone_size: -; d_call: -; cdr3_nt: TGTGCCAGCTCACCACTCTGGACAACCCAAGAGACCCAGTACTTC; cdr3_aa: CASSPLWTTQETQYF
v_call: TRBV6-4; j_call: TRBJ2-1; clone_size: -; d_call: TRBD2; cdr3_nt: TGTGCCAGCAGTGAAAGTGCGGGGGGCGGATACAATGAGCAGTTCTTC; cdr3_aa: CASSESAGGGYNEQFF
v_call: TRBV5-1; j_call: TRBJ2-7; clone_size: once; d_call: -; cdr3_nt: TGCGCCAGCAGCTTATCAGGCGCGGGGGAGCAGTACTTC; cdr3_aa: CASSLSGAGEQYF
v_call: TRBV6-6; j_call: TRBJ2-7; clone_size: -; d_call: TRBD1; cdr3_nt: TGTGCCAGCAGGTCCACAGGGGCCTACGAGCAGTACTTC; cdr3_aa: CASRSTGAYEQYF
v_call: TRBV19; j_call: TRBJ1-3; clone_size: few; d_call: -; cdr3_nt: TGTGCCAGCTGGGGGGAAAGAGAGTCGAGCTCTGGAAACACCATATATTTT; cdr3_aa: CASWGERESSSGNTIYF
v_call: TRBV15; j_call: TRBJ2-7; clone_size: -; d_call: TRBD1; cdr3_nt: TGTGCCACCAGCAGAGTGGGGCAGGGGGTCTACGAGCAGTACTTC; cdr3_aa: CATSRVGQGVYEQYF
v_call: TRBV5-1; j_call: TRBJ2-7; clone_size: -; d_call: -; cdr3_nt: TGCGCCAGCAGCTTGGACCACATTTCCTACGAGCAGTACTTC; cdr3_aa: CASSLDHISYEQYF
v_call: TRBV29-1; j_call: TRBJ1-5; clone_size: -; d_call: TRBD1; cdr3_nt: TGCAGCGTTGGACAGGGGGGAGGTAGCAATCAGCCCCAGCATTTT; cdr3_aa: CSVGQGGGSNQPQHF
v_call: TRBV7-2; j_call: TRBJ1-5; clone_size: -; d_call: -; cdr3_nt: TGTGCCAGCACTACCGAGGCTCAGCCCCAGCATTTT; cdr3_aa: CASTTEAQPQHF
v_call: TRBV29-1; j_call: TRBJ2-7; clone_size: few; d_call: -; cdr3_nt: TGCAGCGTTGAGGCAGGGCTTGGCTACGAGCAGTACTTC; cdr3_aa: CSVEAGLGYEQYF
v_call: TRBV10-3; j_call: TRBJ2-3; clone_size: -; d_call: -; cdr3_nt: TGTGCCATCAGTCAGGGGTGGACAGATACGCAGTATTTT; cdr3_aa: CAISQGWTDTQYF
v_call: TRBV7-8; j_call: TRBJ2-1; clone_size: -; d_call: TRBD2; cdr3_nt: TGTGCCAGCAGCCCCAGCGGGGGGGCCAATGAGCAGTTCTTC; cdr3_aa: CASSPSGGANEQFF
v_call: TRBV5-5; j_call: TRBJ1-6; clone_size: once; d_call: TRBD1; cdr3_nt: TGTGCCAGCAGCCCGGAGGTGGCAGGGGGAAGATCACCCCTCCACTTT; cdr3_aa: CASSPEVAGGRSPLHF
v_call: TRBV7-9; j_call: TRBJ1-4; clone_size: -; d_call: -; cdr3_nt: TGTGCCAGCAGCCCAGCCCAGGGGAGAGTCGAAAAACTGTTTTTT; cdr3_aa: CASSPAQGRVEKLFF
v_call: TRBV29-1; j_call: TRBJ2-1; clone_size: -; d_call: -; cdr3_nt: TGCAGCGCAGGGAAGGGTGAGCAGTTCTTC; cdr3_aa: CSAGKGEQFF
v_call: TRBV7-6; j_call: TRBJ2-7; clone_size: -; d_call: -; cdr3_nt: TGTGCCAGCAGCTTAACGCCGCAGAATCTGGGCCACAGTGTCCACGAGCAGTACTTC; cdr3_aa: CASSLTPQNLGHSVHEQYF